This T cell receptor (beta chain) is drawn from a study of shared clonotypes between healthy human individuals. All of the donors resided in Nashville, Tennessee, and each was a Caucasian adult. CDR3 size: 13 residues. V trimming: 3 bases; J trimming: 6 bases; junction bases outside the gene matches: 3. Germline assignment: CDR1 MNHEY and CDR2 SMNVEV (reference sequence). Study outcomes and limitations: Estimated richness values were generally larger in naive subsets than in memory subsets.

As to this clone: The antigen is unknown.

TCRdb keeps only in-frame clones here, not all; method: immunoSEQ multiplex PCR. Among 2 million to 2.5 million clones listed, almost 96% were seen once. The chain combines TRBV27 with TRBJ2-7, with TRBD1 identical over 9 bases. This TCR was recovered from a man aged 18 to 29 in good health. The sequenced material came from naive CD4+ T cells sorted from blood. Subset here: CD45RA+ positively selected. In DNA form, the CDR3 reads TGTGCCAGCAGTTTCTCGGGACAGGGCGAGCAGTACTTC. Protein sequence: CASSFSGQGEQYF.